What follows are 27 T cell receptor beta chains derived from one specimen sequenced in a study of cytomegalovirus exposure and HLA in healthy donors. PCR used 60 Vbeta primers and 13 Jbeta primers. The protocol was immunoSEQ multiplex PCR, while the TCRdb copy is restricted to in-frame clones and leaves out a portion. The repertoire holds 120,000 to 150,000 clones, over 75% seen once, with 0.5% to 0.85% in the top ten. The sequenced sample consisted of PBMCs. These receptors were taken from a male donor in good health and CMV-seronegative.

The chain employs TRBV18 and TRBJ2-5, with TRBD1 matching over 8 bases. CDR1 is KGHSH, CDR2 LQKENI, per germline. V was pared by 1 base and J by 5 bases, with 12 bases of the junction left unmatched. The CDR3 extends over 17 amino acids. The CDR3: CASSPQRSGTGTETQYF. The CDR3 DNA reads as TGTGCCAGCTCACCACAAAGGTCCGGGACAGGAACTGAGACCCAGTACTTC.

This chain uses TRBV18 with TRBJ2-1, with D possibly matching TRBD2 (6 bases). Germline assignment: CDR1 KGHSH and CDR2 LQKENI. V lost 1 base and J lost 6, with 13 bases in between. This CDR3 has 15 amino acids. CDR3 in DNA: TGTGCCAGCTCACCACAGTGGCGGGAAGGCAATGAGCAGTTCTTC. Translation: CASSPQWREGNEQFF.

There are a few counts of this clone. V gene TRBV30 combines with J gene TRBJ1-5; possible D gene TRBD1, 5 bases. From germline, CDR1 is GTSNPN and CDR2 SVGIG (reference sequence). The CDR3 sequence is 13 residues long. Trimming took 5 bases from V and 0 from J, leaving 8 bases between them. The CDR3 protein is CAWGGDSNQPQHF. The CDR3 DNA sequence: TGTGCCTGGGGGGGGGATAGCAATCAGCCCCAGCATTTT. Full variable domain (outside the CDR3, taken from reference TRBV30 and TRBJ1-5): SQTIHQWPATLVQPVGSPLSLECTVEGTSNPNLYWYRQAAGRGLQLLFYSVGIGQISSEVPQNLSASRPQDRQFILSSKKLLLSDSGFYLCAWGGDSNQPQHFGDGTRLSIL.

The CDR3 DNA reads TGTGCCAGCAGTCAAACTAAAGGTGGCTATGGCTACACCTTC. Translating gives CASSQTKGGYGYTF. The chain is built from TRBV7-9 and TRBJ1-2; D gene unclear. Germline loops: CDR1 SEHNR, CDR2 FQNEAQ (reference sequence). V lost 6 bases and J 4 bases, leaving 15 bases between the germline ends. This CDR3 comprises 14 residues.

This clone has just one count. The chain joins TRBV6-5 to TRBJ2-3; 15 bases match TRBD2. Germline lookup yields CDR1 MNHEY and CDR2 SVGAGI. The trim removed 6 bases at V and 5 bases at J, leaving 3 bases unmatched. The CDR3 is 15 residues long. The CDR3 loop is CASRRTSGRVDTQYF. The CDR3 DNA reads TGTGCCAGCAGAAGGACTAGCGGGAGGGTAGATACGCAGTATTTT.

The chain uses TRBV7-2 and TRBJ1-2; a possible D gene is TRBD1 (5 bases). Germline CDR1 is SGHTA and CDR2 is FQGNSA. The V gene lost 1 base and the J gene lost 4 bases, with 10 bases spanning the gap. CDR3 length: 14 residues. The CDR3: CASSLVGGPYGYTF. CDR3 DNA sequence: TGTGCCAGCAGCTTAGTCGGGGGTCCCTATGGCTACACCTTC.

The chain recombines TRBV2 with TRBJ1-1, with unresolved D. Germline assignment: CDR1 SNHLY and CDR2 FYNNEI. The V and J ends lost 4 bases and 1 base respectively, with 10 bases between them. This CDR3 has 14 residues. CDR3 DNA: TGTGCCAGCAGTGCTTGGAGCGAGAACACTGAAGCTTTCTTT. It codes for CASSAWSENTEAFF.

This chain connects TRBV10-3 to TRBJ1-1; 7 nucleotides agree with TRBD1. V lost 4 bases, J lost 4 bases, and 3 bases stayed unmatched. The CDR3 is 13 residues long. Germline V lookup: CDR1 ENHRY, CDR2 SYGVKD. The CDR3 loop is CAISGGGTTEAFF. CDR3 nucleotides: TGTGCCATCAGTGGAGGGGGCACCACTGAAGCTTTCTTT.

The J gene is TRBJ1-2, the V gene TRBV4-3, with 11 bases identical to TRBD1. Germline trimming cut 4 bases from V and 4 bases from J; bases unmatched to any gene: 2. The CDR3 spans 14 residues. Germline CDR1 LGHNA, CDR2 YSLEER. CDR3 loop: CASSPGQGGYGYTF. The CDR3 DNA reads as TGCGCCAGCAGCCCGGGACAGGGGGGCTATGGCTACACCTTC.

Note on this clone: Other DNA sequences in the sample encode the same CDR3. V and J are TRBV18 and TRBJ1-1; unclear D gene. Trimming took 1 base from V and 1 from J, leaving 10 bases between them. CDR1 and CDR2 from the germline V gene are KGHSH and LQKENI. CDR3 length: 15 residues. The CDR3 reads CASSPLSGPNTEAFF. The CDR3 DNA reads TGTGCCAGCTCACCACTAAGCGGCCCGAACACTGAAGCTTTCTTT.

The chain uses TRBV6-5 and TRBJ1-1; D uncertain. Germline CDR1 and CDR2: MNHEY and SVGAGI. Trimming took 6 bases from V and 5 from J, leaving 7 bases between them. This CDR3 has 11 residues. The CDR3 DNA reads as TGTGCCAGCAGCGGGAGGACTGAAGCTTTCTTT. Translating it yields CASSGRTEAFF.

The V gene is TRBV7-6, the J gene TRBJ2-7; no firm D call. With 5 bases removed from V and 2 bases from J, the gap between germline ends came to 7 bases. The CDR3 is 12 amino acids. The germline CDR1 and CDR2 sequences are SGHVS and FNYEAQ. The CDR3 region is CASSPSPYEQYF. DNA of the CDR3: TGTGCCAGCAGCCCCTCCCCCTACGAGCAGTACTTC. The variable domain in full, completed from reference TRBV7-6 and TRBJ2-7, reads GAGVSQSPRYKVTKRGQDVALRCDPISGHVSLYWYRQALGQGPEFLTYFNYEAQQDKSGLPNDRFSAERPEGSISTLTIQRTEQRDSAMYRCASSPSPYEQYFGPGTRLTVT.

V usage is TRBV5-5 and J usage is TRBJ2-3, with 11 positions matching TRBD2. V lost 5 bases to trimming and J lost 2 bases; unmatched junction nucleotides: 4. The length of the CDR3 is 15 residues. The germline V gene encodes CDR1 SGHKS and CDR2 YYEKEE (reference sequence). CDR3 in DNA: TGTGCCAGCAGATTACTAGCGGGGGCCACAGATACGCAGTATTTT. Translating it yields CASRLLAGATDTQYF.

This chain joins TRBV5-6 and TRBJ2-7, with TRBD1 matching over 9 bases. The germline CDR1 and CDR2 sequences are SGHDT and YYEEEE. The CDR3 has 14 residues. After removal of 1 base from V and 6 bases from J, the junction contained 5 bases not matched to a gene. The CDR3 region is CASSLWDREAEQYF. DNA for the CDR3: TGTGCCAGCAGCTTGTGGGACAGGGAGGCCGAGCAGTACTTC.

Remarks on this clone: One end of the junction fails to match germline, which may point to a read error. Other DNA sequences in the sample encode the same CDR3. The chain links TRBV10-3 to TRBJ1-2; D is unclear. This CDR3 has 13 amino acids. CDR1 and CDR2 from the germline V gene are ENHRY and SYGVKD. The CDR3 spells CAIGGPSGYGYTF. DNA of the CDR3: TGCGCCATCGGCGGACCCAGCGGCTATGGCTACACCTTC.

The rearrangement uses TRBV7-9 and TRBJ2-6; no definite D call. V shed 11 bases and J shed 4 bases, with 12 bases lying between them. CDR3 size: 13 residues. Germline V gene lookup returns CDR1 SEHNR and CDR2 FQNEAQ (reference sequence). DNA of the CDR3: TGTGCCGGCCACGGAGCAGGGGCCAACGTCCTGACTTTC. Encoded protein: CAGHGAGANVLTF. Looking up the rest from reference TRBV7-9 and TRBJ2-6 gives the full variable domain: DTGVSQNPRHKITKRGQNVTFRCDPISEHNRLYWYRQTLGQGPEFLTYFQNEAQLEKSRLLSDRFSAERPKGSFSTLEIQRTEQGDSAMYLCAGHGAGANVLTFGAGSRLTVL.

This chain uses TRBV5-1 with TRBJ2-7; 8 bases agree with TRBD1. The CDR3 is 14 amino acids. CDR1 is SGHRS and CDR2 is YFSETQ in the germline V gene. J lost 2 bases, V lost 3 bases, and 4 bases had no gene match. The CDR3 spells CASSWTGYTYEQYF. The CDR3 DNA reads TGCGCCAGCAGCTGGACAGGGTATACCTACGAGCAGTACTTC.

The chain couples TRBV5-6 to TRBJ1-3; tentative D call: TRBD1 (6 bases). With 2 bases removed from V and 0 bases from J, the gap between germline ends came to 12 bases. The CDR3 sequence is 16 residues long. Looked up from germline, CDR1 is SGHDT and CDR2 is YYEEEE. CDR3: CASSFRQASSGNTIYF. The CDR3 DNA is TGTGCCAGCAGCTTTCGACAGGCGAGCTCTGGAAACACCATATATTTT.

This sequence joins TRBV2 and TRBJ2-2; D is unclear. CDR1 SNHLY and CDR2 FYNNEI come from the germline V gene. The V end lost 7 bases, the J end lost 3 bases, and 12 bases lay between the germline ends. CDR3 length equals 14 residues. The CDR3 loop is CASMSGEYTGELFF. CDR3 DNA: TGTGCCAGCATGTCAGGCGAATACACCGGGGAGCTGTTTTTT.

This sequence joins TRBV9 and TRBJ1-3, with D tentatively TRBD1 (5 bases). This CDR3 is built from 16 residues. Trimming stripped 3 bases from V and 0 bases from J, with 13 bases between. CDR1 and CDR2 (germline): SGDLS, YYNGEE. CDR3 DNA sequence: TGTGCCAGCAGCGCTCGGTCGGGGGACTCTGGAAACACCATATATTTT. Residues: CASSARSGDSGNTIYF.

The V call is TRBV27, the J call TRBJ1-1; unclear D gene. Trimming shortened V by 4 bases and J by 4 bases, and 16 bases separated the two germline ends. This CDR3 is built from 15 residues. The germline V gene has CDR1 MNHEY and CDR2 SMNVEV (reference sequence). The CDR3 protein is CASSSAGGRRTEAFF. CDR3 DNA: TGTGCCAGCAGTTCCGCCGGAGGCCGACGCACTGAAGCTTTCTTT.

The chain has TRBV5-1 and TRBJ1-3; TRBD1 is a possible D gene (5 bases). The CDR3 is 16 residues long. In germline, CDR1 is SGHRS, CDR2 YFSETQ. Trimming took 0 bases from V and 0 from J, leaving 10 bases between them. The CDR3 reads CASSLEGLSSGNTIYF. For the CDR3, the DNA is TGCGCCAGCAGCTTGGAGGGACTGAGCTCTGGAAACACCATATATTTT. Based on the CDR3 plus reference TRBV5-1 and TRBJ1-3, the full variable domain is KAGVTQTPRYLIKTRGQQVTLSCSPISGHRSVSWYQQTPGQGLQFLFEYFSETQRNKGNFPGRFSGRQFSNSRSEMNVSTLELGDSALYLCASSLEGLSSGNTIYFGEGSWLTVV.

The chain combines TRBV2 with TRBJ2-5; a possible D gene is TRBD1 (5 bases). Trimming removed 4 bases at V and 2 bases at J, with 8 bases between. This CDR3 is built from 13 residues. Per germline, CDR1 SNHLY and CDR2 FYNNEI. The CDR3 loop is CASSGQLQETQYF. The CDR3 DNA follows: TGTGCCAGCAGTGGACAGTTACAAGAGACCCAGTACTTC.

The CDR3 DNA follows: TGCGCCAGCAGAGGACAGGGGGCGATTCCTGGAAACACCATATATTTT. It is translated as CASRGQGAIPGNTIYF. The J gene is TRBJ1-3, the V gene TRBV10-1; 11 bases are shared with TRBD1. CDR3 length: 16 residues. J was trimmed by 2 bases and V by 6 bases; bases with no gene match: 6. Germline V CDR1 and CDR2: WNHNN, SYGVQD (reference sequence).

The V and J genes are TRBV10-3 and TRBJ2-1; unclear D gene. Trimming left V 3 bases short and J 0 bases short, with 12 bases between. Looked up from germline, CDR1 is ENHRY and CDR2 is SYGVKD. CDR3 length equals 16 residues. CDR3 sequence reads: CAISERQRSSYNEQFF. CDR3 DNA: TGTGCCATCAGTGAAAGGCAGAGGAGCTCCTACAATGAGCAGTTCTTC.

The V gene is TRBV5-1, the J gene TRBJ2-7, with a possible D match to TRBD1 (6 bases). Germline CDR1 SGHRS, CDR2 YFSETQ. This CDR3 is built from 14 residues. The ends were cut back, 4 bases at V and 0 bases at J, with 11 bases in the middle. The CDR3 region is CASSPNRDSYEQYF. The CDR3 coding sequence is TGCGCCAGCAGCCCAAACAGGGACTCCTACGAGCAGTACTTC.

This clone has only a few counts. The rearrangement joins TRBV5-1 to TRBJ2-2, with D maybe TRBD1 (5 bases). CDR1 SGHRS and CDR2 YFSETQ come from the germline V gene. CDR3 size: 15 residues. Trimming cost V 3 bases and J 0 bases, with 9 bases left between them. The CDR3 sequence is CASSWGLANTGELFF. As DNA, the CDR3 is TGCGCCAGCAGCTGGGGCCTAGCGAACACCGGGGAGCTGTTTTTT.